This passage covers 3 T cell receptor beta chains from one sample sequenced in a study of blood T cell repertoires in COVID-19. Measured with immunoSEQ multiplex PCR; TCRdb has only the in-frame clones, and not every one. The sample holds 190,000 or so clones; approximately 90% are singletons and the top ten take 1.2%. What was sequenced was PBMCs or T cells enriched from blood (not recorded which). The receptors were sampled from a man aged 30-40 years who had recovered from COVID-19.

On this clone itself: This sample includes further DNA sequences coding for the same CDR3. The gene calls are TRBV5-1 and TRBJ1-4, with 9 bases aligning to TRBD1. V lost 3 bases and J lost 8; bases outside the gene matches: 5. The germline V gene encodes CDR1 SGHRS and CDR2 YFSETQ. This CDR3 has 14 residues. CDR3 region: CASSSDRGREKLFF. The CDR3 DNA reads TGCGCCAGCAGCTCGGACAGGGGACGCGAAAAACTGTTTTTT.

The chain is built from TRBV24-1 and TRBJ1-2; perhaps TRBD1 as D (6 bases). The germline V gene encodes CDR1 KGHDR and CDR2 SFDVKD. CDR3 length: 13 residues. Trimming left V 4 bases short and J 6 bases short, with 11 bases between. The CDR3 DNA is TGTGCCACCAGTGACGAGGACAGCAATGGCTACACCTTC. This sequence encodes CATSDEDSNGYTF.

V usage is TRBV14 and J usage is TRBJ2-7, with 10 bases lining up with TRBD2. Germline V gives CDR1 SGHDN, CDR2 FVKESK. Trimming at V came to 3 bases and at J to 3 bases, leaving 11 bases not matched to a gene. The CDR3 spans 17 residues. The CDR3 region is CASSHLHPGLAIYEQYF. In DNA form, the CDR3 reads TGTGCCAGCAGCCATCTTCACCCGGGACTAGCGATCTACGAGCAGTACTTC.